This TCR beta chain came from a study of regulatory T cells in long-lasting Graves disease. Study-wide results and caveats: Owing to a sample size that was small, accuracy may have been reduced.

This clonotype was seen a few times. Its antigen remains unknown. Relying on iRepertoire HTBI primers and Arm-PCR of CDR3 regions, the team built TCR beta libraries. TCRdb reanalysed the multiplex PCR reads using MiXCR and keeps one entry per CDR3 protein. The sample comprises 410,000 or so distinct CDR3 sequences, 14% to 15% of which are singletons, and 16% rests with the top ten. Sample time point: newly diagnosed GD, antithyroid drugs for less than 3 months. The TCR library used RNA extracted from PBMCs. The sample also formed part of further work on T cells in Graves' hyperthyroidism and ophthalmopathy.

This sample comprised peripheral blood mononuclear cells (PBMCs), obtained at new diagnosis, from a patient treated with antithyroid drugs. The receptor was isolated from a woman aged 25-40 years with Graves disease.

The CDR3 DNA sequence: TGCGCCAGCAGCCAAAAGGGGGAGTTCTATAACGAGCAGTACTTC. It translates to CASSQKGEFYNEQYF. The chain links TRBV4-1 to TRBJ2-7; possible D gene TRBD1, 6 bases. Trimming removed 2 bases from V and 5 bases from J, with 16 bases in between. CDR1 and CDR2 from the germline V gene are MGHRA and YSYEKL. CDR3 length: 15 amino acids.